The next 3 T cell receptor beta chains were all read from a single sample in a study of early T cells in non-severe SARS-CoV-2 infection. TCRdb redid the calling of the 5' RACE reads with MiXCR, one entry per CDR3 protein. The sample includes 45,000 to 55,000 distinct CDR3 sequences, over 10% of them seen just once. The sequenced material came from whole blood. The receptors originated from an adult who was a healthcare worker with PCR-confirmed SARS-CoV-2 infection or an uninfected control (not recorded which).

This clonotype was found many times. The V gene is TRBV29-1, the J gene TRBJ1-2; the D gene is possibly TRBD1 (5 bases). Trimming took off 2 bases at V and 8 bases at J, with 12 bases between the two ends. CDR1 and CDR2 from the germline V gene are SQVTM and ANQGSEA. The CDR3 is 12 residues long. CDR3 amino acids: CSVEIGAKGYTF. The CDR3 DNA sequence: TGCAGCGTTGAAATAGGGGCTAAAGGCTACACCTTC.

The table lists this clonotype with many counts. The J gene is TRBJ2-4, the V gene TRBV6-2 or TRBV6-3; TRBD1 aligns across 9 bases. The CDR3 sequence is 16 residues long. The trim removed 2 bases at V and 7 bases at J, leaving 9 bases unmatched. Looked up from germline, CDR1 is MNHEY and CDR2 is SVGEGT. The CDR3 loop is CASSYRDRDSANIQYF. The CDR3 DNA follows: TGTGCCAGCAGTTACCGGGACAGGGATTCAGCGAACATTCAGTACTTC.

The chain uses TRBV12-3 or TRBV12-4 and TRBJ2-7; 9 bases agree with TRBD1. After removal of 3 bases from V and 2 bases from J, the junction contained 2 bases not matched to a gene. CDR3 size: 14 residues. CDR3 amino acids: CASSFGTGPYEQYF. DNA for the CDR3: TGTGCCAGCAGTTTTGGGACAGGGCCCTACGAGCAGTACTTC.